What follows are 25 T cell receptor beta chains derived from one specimen sequenced in a study of blood T cells in healthy people across ages. Then a second PCR, running roughly 7 to 11 cycles, was carried out with a sample-barcoded 5' primer and a J-beta primer mix. One entry per CDR3 protein, called by TCRdb with MiXCR from the 5' RACE reads. The sample has approximately 700,000 distinct CDR3 sequences, about 32% seen once. Sequencing was done on a sample of blood. These receptors were collected from a woman at least 80 years old in good health.

A remark on this clonotype: The junction departs from the called germline gene at one end, perhaps through a read error. This CDR3 is CAGSDGGGGRQPQHF. CDR3 coding DNA: TGTGCCGGCAGTGACGGGGGGGGAGGAAGGCAGCCCCAGCATTTT. The J gene is TRBJ1-5, the V gene TRBV6-6; maybe TRBD1 (5 bases). The germline CDR1 and CDR2 sequences are MNHNY and SVGAGI (reference sequence). This CDR3 spans 15 amino acids.

The V and J genes are TRBV20-1 and TRBJ2-1, with 10 positions matching TRBD2. Germline V lookup: CDR1 DFQATT, CDR2 SNEGSKA (reference sequence). The CDR3 totals 16 residues. J lost 0 bases, V lost 4 bases, and 6 bases had no gene match. Written as DNA, the CDR3 is TGCAGTGCTAATCTAGCGGGAGTCATCTCCTACAATGAGCAGTTCTTC. It translates to CSANLAGVISYNEQFF.

With regard to this clonotype: Given a much more abundant clone one base away, this may be a read error. This chain uses TRBV12-3 or TRBV12-4 with TRBJ2-1, with TRBD2 identical over 8 bases. This CDR3 has 12 amino acids. V trimming: 8 bases; J trimming: 10 bases; junction bases outside the gene matches: 7. The CDR3: CASSYGGREQFF. The CDR3 DNA follows: TGTGCCAGCTCATACGGCGGGAGGGAGCAGTTCTTC.

This clonotype was seen more than once but under ten times. V usage is TRBV7-2 and J usage is TRBJ1-5; no clear D. This CDR3 has 13 amino acids. Per germline, CDR1 SGHTA and CDR2 FQGNSA. Trimming took off 5 bases at V and 3 bases at J, with 8 bases between the two ends. DNA of the CDR3: TGTGCCAGCAGCCCGCTCGTCAATCAGCCCCAGCATTTT. It encodes CASSPLVNQPQHF.

This clonotype appeared many times. CDR3 amino acids: CASGDLRETQYF. CDR3 nucleotides: TGCGCCAGCGGCGACCTACGGGAGACCCAGTACTTC. V is TRBV5-1 and J is TRBJ2-5; D remains unclear. Trimming removed 7 bases from V and 5 bases from J, with 12 bases in between. The CDR3 is 12 amino acids. Germline V gene data show CDR1 as SGHRS and CDR2 as YFSETQ. Together with reference TRBV5-1 and TRBJ2-5, the CDR3 gives the full variable domain: KAGVTQTPRYLIKTRGQQVTLSCSPISGHRSVSWYQQTPGQGLQFLFEYFSETQRNKGNFPGRFSGRQFSNSRSEMNVSTLELGDSALYLCASGDLRETQYFGPGTRLLVL.

This clonotype appeared many times. The chain links TRBV20-1 to TRBJ1-2; D might be TRBD1 (5 bases). Germline CDR1 DFQATT, CDR2 SNEGSKA (reference sequence). The V and J ends lost 4 bases and 4 bases respectively, with 19 bases between them. The CDR3 loop spans 15 amino acids. CDR3 sequence reads: CSATDVGGTLYGYTF. CDR3 coding DNA: TGCAGTGCTACCGATGTAGGAGGGACCCTCTATGGCTACACCTTC.

This clonotype was seen many times. One base away lies a much larger clone, so this may be a sequencing read error. This chain links TRBV7-2 with TRBJ2-5; tentative D call: TRBD1 (5 bases). The germline gives CDR1 SGHTA, CDR2 FQGNSA. V was clipped by 5 bases and J by 5 bases, with 15 bases between them. The CDR3 spans 14 residues. The CDR3 nucleotides read TGTGCCAGCAGCCAGAGATGGGGCCGTGAGACCCAGTACTTC. Its protein product is CASSQRWGRETQYF.

In its sample, this clonotype was seen many times. The rearrangement joins TRBV5-6 to TRBJ2-3; 8 bases agree with TRBD2. The germline V gene encodes CDR1 SGHDT and CDR2 YYEEEE. Trimming took 1 base from V and 2 from J; bases not matched to a gene: 3. This CDR3 is 15 amino acids long. CDR3 in DNA: TGTGCCAGCAGCTTGCCAGCGGGGGTCACAGATACGCAGTATTTT. Its protein product is CASSLPAGVTDTQYF.

With respect to this clonotype: Germline is not matched at one junction end, which may reflect a read error. This rearrangement joins TRBV10-3 to TRBJ2-5, with TRBD1 matching over 7 bases. TRBJ2-7 matches the DNA end more closely, so the J call is doubtful. This CDR3 spans 17 amino acids. From germline, CDR1 is ENHRY and CDR2 SYGVKD. The CDR3 protein is CAINEGSLSKGAREQYF. The CDR3 DNA follows: TGTGCCATCAATGAGGGTAGCCTCAGCAAGGGGGCTCGCGAGCAGTACTTC.

This clonotype showed up just a few times. Here the CDR3 DNA reads TGTGCCAGCTCACCCGACCCCGTGGGCAACACTGAAGCTTTCTTT. It codes for CASSPDPVGNTEAFF. The rearrangement joins TRBV18 to TRBJ1-1; D is undetermined. Trimming pared 3 bases from V and 2 bases from J, leaving 13 bases between. The CDR3 runs 15 residues. Germline V gene data show CDR1 as KGHSH and CDR2 as LQKENI.

At least ten counts were recorded for this clonotype. V gene TRBV6-2 or TRBV6-3 combines with J gene TRBJ2-3; 8 bases match TRBD2. J lost 2 bases, V lost 6 bases, and 10 bases had no gene match. This CDR3 has 16 residues. The germline gives CDR1 MNHEY, CDR2 SVGEGT. DNA for the CDR3: TGTGCCAGCAGGCCGGGACTAGAACTATTCACAGATACGCAGTATTTT. Translation: CASRPGLELFTDTQYF.

This clonotype came up many times. The V call is TRBV20-1, the J call TRBJ2-1; unclear D gene. The CDR3 covers 11 residues. The germline V and J ends were trimmed by 3 bases and 7 bases, with 7 bases remaining between them. The germline CDR1 and CDR2 sequences are DFQATT and SNEGSKA (reference sequence). The CDR3, as DNA: TGCAGTGCTAGCCCCTTAAATGAGCAGTTCTTC. Translating it yields CSASPLNEQFF.

As concerns this clonotype: An end of the junction does not agree with germline; a read error may underlie this. The rearrangement joins TRBV7-2 to TRBJ1-2; no firm D call. The CDR3 loop spans 14 amino acids. Germline V gene sequence: CDR1 SGHTA, CDR2 FQGNSA. CDR3 DNA sequence: TGTGCCTGCAGCTCCAGACGGGGAAGAAATGGCTACACCTTC. It specifies CACSSRRGRNGYTF.

This clonotype was picked up many times. This chain links TRBV6-6 with TRBJ2-2, with D perhaps TRBD1 (5 bases). V gave up 0 bases and J gave up 3 bases, with 14 bases separating them. The CDR3 runs 17 residues. Per the germline V gene, CDR1 is MNHNY and CDR2 is SVGAGI (reference sequence). CDR3 DNA: TGTGCCAGCAGTTACTCCGACAGCCTACTGTACACCGGGGAGCTGTTTTTT. The encoded protein is CASSYSDSLLYTGELFF.

J is TRBJ2-1 and V is TRBV9, with 7 bases fitting TRBD2. The CDR3 runs to 15 residues. Trimming took 0 bases from V and 8 from J; bases not matched to a gene: 8. Germline CDR1 and CDR2: SGDLS and YYNGEE. The CDR3 nucleotides are TGTGCCAGCAGCGTAGGCGGGAGTATCTTAGATGAGCAGTTCTTC. The encoded protein is CASSVGGSILDEQFF.

The chain joins TRBV12-3 or TRBV12-4 to TRBJ1-2, with no clear D. V gave up 2 bases and J gave up 6 bases, with 16 bases separating them. This CDR3 comprises 15 residues. The CDR3 DNA reads TGTGCCAGCAGTTTATTCCGAGTGGATCTAAATGGCTACACCTTC. Amino acid sequence: CASSLFRVDLNGYTF.

This clonotype came up a few times. The CDR3 loop is CASSREEGRLLNTEAFF. The CDR3 bases are TGTGCCAGCAGCCGAGAAGAGGGGCGGCTCTTGAACACTGAAGCTTTCTTT. This rearrangement joins TRBV14 to TRBJ1-1; the D gene is possibly TRBD1 (5 bases). V was trimmed by 4 bases and J by 0 bases, leaving 18 bases between them. Germline V lookup: CDR1 SGHDN, CDR2 FVKESK. The CDR3 has 17 residues.

This chain joins TRBV29-1 and TRBJ2-1, with TRBD2 identical over 10 bases. CDR1 is SQVTM and CDR2 is ANQGSEA in the germline V gene. The CDR3 totals 14 residues. Trimming took 3 bases from V and 3 from J; bases not matched to a gene: 2. CDR3 coding DNA: TGCAGCGTTGAGGGACTAGCGCACTACAATGAGCAGTTCTTC. Encoded protein: CSVEGLAHYNEQFF.

This clonotype appeared many times. This chain connects TRBV6-1 to TRBJ2-5; TRBD2 might be the D (6 bases). Trimming pared 9 bases from V and 2 bases from J, leaving 7 bases between. Per the germline V gene, CDR1 is MNHNS and CDR2 is SASEGT. The CDR3 covers 11 residues. The CDR3 DNA reads as TGTGCCAGTGGGACTCAAGAGACCCAGTACTTC. Its translation is CASGTQETQYF.

This clonotype was recorded a few times. The rearrangement links TRBV6-6 to TRBJ1-4; no definite D call. Germline CDR1 reads MNHNY; CDR2 reads SVGAGI (reference sequence). This CDR3 contains 13 residues. With 2 bases removed from V and 8 bases from J, the gap between germline ends came to 9 bases. In DNA form, the CDR3 reads TGTGCCAGCAGTTACAATAGCAGGGAAAAACTGTTTTTT. Its protein product is CASSYNSREKLFF.

This clonotype has ten or more counts. The V gene is TRBV7-2, the J gene TRBJ2-3, with TRBD1 matching over 9 bases. Germline V CDR1 and CDR2: SGHTA, FQGNSA. After removal of 7 bases from V and 2 bases from J, the junction contained 4 bases not matched to a gene. This CDR3 region has 14 residues. The CDR3 sequence is CASTNRGPTDTQYF. The CDR3 DNA follows: TGTGCCAGCACGAACAGGGGGCCCACAGATACGCAGTATTTT.

The rearrangement uses TRBV27 and TRBJ1-6; 7 bases fit TRBD1. This CDR3 is 15 amino acids long. The germline V gene has CDR1 MNHEY and CDR2 SMNVEV (reference sequence). Trimming took 5 bases from V and 6 from J; bases not matched to a gene: 7. For the CDR3, the DNA is TGTGCCAGCAGTCCCTCCGGGACAGTTAATTCACCCCTCCACTTT. It encodes CASSPSGTVNSPLHF.

Notes on this clonotype: A single base separates this from a much larger clone, so it may be a read error. This chain connects TRBV10-3 to TRBJ1-6; D is possibly TRBD1 (5 bases). The V gene lost 2 bases and the J gene lost 8 bases, with 13 bases spanning the gap. The CDR3 spans 15 residues. The germline CDR1 and CDR2 sequences are ENHRY and SYGVKD. CDR3 in amino acids: CAISEAGRGDSPLHF. DNA for the CDR3: TGTGCCATCAGTGAGGCGGGACGGGGGGATTCACCCCTCCACTTT.

This clonotype was seen at least ten times. V usage is TRBV24-1 and J usage is TRBJ1-2; 7 positions match TRBD1. This CDR3 region has 15 residues. Per the germline V gene, CDR1 is KGHDR and CDR2 is SFDVKD. Unmatched junction bases numbered 9, after V lost 7 bases and J lost 2 bases. The DNA of the CDR3 is TGTGCCACCAGCAACGACAGGGAGCGAAACTATGGCTACACCTTC. Translated, it gives CATSNDRERNYGYTF.

The chain carries TRBV20-1 and TRBJ1-2; 9 nucleotides line up with TRBD1. V shed 3 bases and J 4 bases; nucleotides not matched to a gene: 3. The CDR3 length is 13 residues. Per germline, CDR1 DFQATT and CDR2 SNEGSKA (reference sequence). The CDR3 DNA reads as TGCAGTGCTAGTCCACAGGGGGCCTATGGCTACACCTTC. It translates to CSASPQGAYGYTF.